Sequencing of this T cell receptor beta chain was carried out in a study of cytomegalovirus exposure and HLA in healthy donors. Study-level results: In vitro assays verified that three CMV-associated chains recognized CMV antigens specifically. Follow-up analysis later connected one missense variant in DCLRE1C with trimming of TCR beta V- and J-genes.

The primer mix had 60 Vbeta and 13 Jbeta primers. Sequencing was performed with immunoSEQ multiplex PCR; in TCRdb, only in-frame clones are kept and a portion is missing. Of some 170,000 clones listed, over 70% are singletons. Notes on this clone: Antigen specificity is unknown.

Germline CDR1 reads LNHNV; CDR2 reads YYDKDF (reference sequence). V lost 7 bases and J lost 7; bases outside the gene matches: 9. This CDR3 comprises 14 residues. The V and J genes are TRBV15 and TRBJ1-4; 7 nucleotides align to TRBD1. The sequenced sample consisted of PBMCs. The sequence was collected from a woman aged 50 to 60 in good health and CMV-seropositive. CDR3 coding DNA: TGTGCCACCAAAACAGGGGCTTGGGGTGAAAAACTGTTTTTT. It translates to CATKTGAWGEKLFF.